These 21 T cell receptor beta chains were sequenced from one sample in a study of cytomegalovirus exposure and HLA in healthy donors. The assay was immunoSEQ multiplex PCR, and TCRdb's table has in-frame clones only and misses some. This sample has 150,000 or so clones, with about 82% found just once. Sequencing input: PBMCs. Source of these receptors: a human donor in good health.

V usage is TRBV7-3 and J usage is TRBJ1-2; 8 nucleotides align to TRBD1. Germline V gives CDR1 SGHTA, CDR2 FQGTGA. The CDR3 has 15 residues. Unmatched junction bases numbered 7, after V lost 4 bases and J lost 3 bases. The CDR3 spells CASSSGPGGDYGYTF. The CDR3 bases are TGTGCCAGCAGCTCTGGGCCAGGGGGCGACTATGGCTACACCTTC.

The CDR3 nucleotides are TGCGCCAGCAGCTTGGCAGGGACAGAACTATACGAGCAGTACTTC. It encodes CASSLAGTELYEQYF. J is TRBJ2-7 and V is TRBV5-1; TRBD1 agrees at 7 bases. Germline CDR1 SGHRS, CDR2 YFSETQ. J was trimmed by 4 bases and V by 0 bases; bases with no gene match: 7. There are 15 residues in the CDR3. The full variable domain, rest sourced from reference TRBV5-1 and TRBJ2-7, is KAGVTQTPRYLIKTRGQQVTLSCSPISGHRSVSWYQQTPGQGLQFLFEYFSETQRNKGNFPGRFSGRQFSNSRSEMNVSTLELGDSALYLCASSLAGTELYEQYFGPGTRLTVT.

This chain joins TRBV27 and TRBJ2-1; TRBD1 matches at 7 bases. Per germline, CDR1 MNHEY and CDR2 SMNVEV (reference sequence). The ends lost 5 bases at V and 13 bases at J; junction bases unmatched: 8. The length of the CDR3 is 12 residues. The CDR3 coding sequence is TGTGCCAGCAGTCCGAAGGGGGCTCCTCAGTTCTTC. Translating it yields CASSPKGAPQFF.

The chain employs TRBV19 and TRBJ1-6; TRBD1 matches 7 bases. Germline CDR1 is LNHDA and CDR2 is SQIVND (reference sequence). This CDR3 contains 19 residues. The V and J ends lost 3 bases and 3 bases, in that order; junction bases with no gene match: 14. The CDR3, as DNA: TGTGCCAGTAGTATTGGGTCCTTCCTCGGACAGGACTATAATTCACCCCTCCACTTT. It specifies CASSIGSFLGQDYNSPLHF.

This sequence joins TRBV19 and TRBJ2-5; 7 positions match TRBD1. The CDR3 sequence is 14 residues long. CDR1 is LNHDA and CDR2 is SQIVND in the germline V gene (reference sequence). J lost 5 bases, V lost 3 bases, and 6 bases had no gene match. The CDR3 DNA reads TGTGCCAGTAGTATGAAGGGGGCGCGGGAGACCCAGTACTTC. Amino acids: CASSMKGARETQYF.

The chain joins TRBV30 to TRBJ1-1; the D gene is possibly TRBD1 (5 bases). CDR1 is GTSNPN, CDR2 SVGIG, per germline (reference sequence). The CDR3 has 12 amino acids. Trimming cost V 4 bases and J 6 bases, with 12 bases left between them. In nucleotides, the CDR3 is TGTGCCTGGACCCAGGGCGTCGCTGAAGCTTTCTTT. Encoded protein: CAWTQGVAEAFF.

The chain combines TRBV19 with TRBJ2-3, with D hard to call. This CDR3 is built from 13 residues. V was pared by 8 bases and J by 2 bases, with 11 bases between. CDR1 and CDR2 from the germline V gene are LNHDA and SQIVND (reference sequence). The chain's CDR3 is CASQRGDTDTQYF. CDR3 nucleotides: TGTGCCAGTCAACGAGGAGACACAGATACGCAGTATTTT.

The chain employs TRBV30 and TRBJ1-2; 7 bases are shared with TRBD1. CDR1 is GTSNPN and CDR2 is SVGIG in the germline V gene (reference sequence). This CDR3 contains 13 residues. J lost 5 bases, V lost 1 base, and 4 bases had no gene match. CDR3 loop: CAWSDGTAYGYTF. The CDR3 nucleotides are TGTGCCTGGAGTGACGGGACAGCGTATGGCTACACCTTC.

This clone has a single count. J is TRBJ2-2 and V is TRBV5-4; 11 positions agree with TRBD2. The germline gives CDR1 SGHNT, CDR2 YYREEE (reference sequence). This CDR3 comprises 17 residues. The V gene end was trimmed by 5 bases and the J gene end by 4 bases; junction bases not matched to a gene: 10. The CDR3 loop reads CASSNLAGGAGTGELFF. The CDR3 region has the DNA TGTGCCAGCAGTAATTTAGCGGGGGGGGCAGGCACCGGGGAGCTGTTTTTT.

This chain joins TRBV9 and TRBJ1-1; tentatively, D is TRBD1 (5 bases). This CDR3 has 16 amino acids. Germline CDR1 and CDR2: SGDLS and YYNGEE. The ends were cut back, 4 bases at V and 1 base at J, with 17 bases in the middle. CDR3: CASSKWTGTPNTEAFF. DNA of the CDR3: TGTGCCAGCAGCAAATGGACCGGGACTCCGAACACTGAAGCTTTCTTT.

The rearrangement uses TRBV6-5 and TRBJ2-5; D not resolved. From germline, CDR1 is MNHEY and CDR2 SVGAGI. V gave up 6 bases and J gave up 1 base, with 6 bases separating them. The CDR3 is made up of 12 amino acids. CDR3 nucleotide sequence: TGTGCCAGCAGGAGAGGCCAAGAGACCCAGTACTTC. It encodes CASRRGQETQYF.

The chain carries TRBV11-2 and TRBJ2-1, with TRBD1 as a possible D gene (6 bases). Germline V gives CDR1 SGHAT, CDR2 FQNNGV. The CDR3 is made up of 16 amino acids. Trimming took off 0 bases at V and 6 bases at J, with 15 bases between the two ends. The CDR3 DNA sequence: TGTGCCAGCAGCTTAGATAGTAAGGGGGTGGTCAATGAGCAGTTCTTC. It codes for CASSLDSKGVVNEQFF.

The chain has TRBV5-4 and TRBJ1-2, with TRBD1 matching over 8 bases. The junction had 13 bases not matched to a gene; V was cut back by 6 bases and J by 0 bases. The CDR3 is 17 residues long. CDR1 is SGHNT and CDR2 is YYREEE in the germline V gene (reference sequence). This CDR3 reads CASKSVDRTGTNYGYTF. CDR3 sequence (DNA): TGTGCCAGCAAAAGTGTAGACAGGACAGGGACTAACTATGGCTACACCTTC.

CDR3 nucleotides: TGCGCCAGCAGTGCCTCACTCGGGAGGGCCACCGAGCAGTACTTC. Translating gives CASSASLGRATEQYF. This chain links TRBV10-2 with TRBJ2-7, with TRBD2 identical over 8 bases. The ends lost 4 bases at V and 6 bases at J; junction bases unmatched: 11. CDR1 and CDR2 (germline): WSHSY, SAAADI. The CDR3 sequence is 15 residues long.

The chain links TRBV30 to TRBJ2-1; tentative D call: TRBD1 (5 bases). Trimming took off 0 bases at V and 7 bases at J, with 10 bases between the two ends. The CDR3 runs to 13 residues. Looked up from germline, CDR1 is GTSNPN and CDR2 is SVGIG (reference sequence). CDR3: CAWSVSKGNEQFF. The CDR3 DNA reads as TGTGCCTGGAGTGTATCTAAGGGGAATGAGCAGTTCTTC.

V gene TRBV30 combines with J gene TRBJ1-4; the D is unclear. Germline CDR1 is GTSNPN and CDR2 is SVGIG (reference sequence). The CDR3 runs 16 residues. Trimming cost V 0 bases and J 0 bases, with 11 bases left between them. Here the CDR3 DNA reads TGTGCCTGGAGTGTACTAAAGCTAACAACTAATGAAAAACTGTTTTTT. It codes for CAWSVLKLTTNEKLFF. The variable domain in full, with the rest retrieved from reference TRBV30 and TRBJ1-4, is SQTIHQWPATLVQPVGSPLSLECTVEGTSNPNLYWYRQAAGRGLQLLFYSVGIGQISSEVPQNLSASRPQDRQFILSSKKLLLSDSGFYLCAWSVLKLTTNEKLFFGSGTQLSVL.

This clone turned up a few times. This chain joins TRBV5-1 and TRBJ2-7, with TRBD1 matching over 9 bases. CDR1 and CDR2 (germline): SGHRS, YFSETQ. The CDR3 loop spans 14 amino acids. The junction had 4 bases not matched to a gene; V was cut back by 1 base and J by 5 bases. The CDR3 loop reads CASSLRGQGDEQYF. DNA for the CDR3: TGCGCCAGCAGCTTGAGGGGACAGGGCGACGAGCAGTACTTC.

CDR3 loop: CASSLAGGGTYNEQFF. The CDR3 coding sequence is TGCGCCAGCAGCTTGGCTGGCGGGGGAACCTACAATGAGCAGTTCTTC. The chain is built from TRBV5-1 and TRBJ2-1; 7 bases match TRBD2. V lost 0 bases to trimming and J lost 2 bases; unmatched junction nucleotides: 5. This CDR3 has 16 amino acids. From germline, CDR1 is SGHRS and CDR2 YFSETQ.

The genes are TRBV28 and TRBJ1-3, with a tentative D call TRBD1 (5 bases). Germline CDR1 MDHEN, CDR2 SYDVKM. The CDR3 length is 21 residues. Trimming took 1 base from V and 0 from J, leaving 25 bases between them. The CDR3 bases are TGTGCCAGCAGTTTATACTACCGGAAGGGACTGACCCAACCCTCTGGAAACACCATATATTTT. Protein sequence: CASSLYYRKGLTQPSGNTIYF. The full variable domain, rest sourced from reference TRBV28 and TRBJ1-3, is DVKVTQSSRYLVKRTGEKVFLECVQDMDHENMFWYRQDPGLGLRLIYFSYDVKMKEKGDIPEGYSVSREKKERFSLILESASTNQTSMYLCASSLYYRKGLTQPSGNTIYFGEGSWLTVV.

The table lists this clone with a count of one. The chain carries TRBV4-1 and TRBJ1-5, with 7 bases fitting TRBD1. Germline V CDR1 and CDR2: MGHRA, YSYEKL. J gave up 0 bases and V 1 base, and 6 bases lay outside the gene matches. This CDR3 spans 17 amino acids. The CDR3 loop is CASSQGGQEYSNQPQHF. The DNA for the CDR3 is TGCGCCAGCAGCCAAGGCGGACAGGAGTATAGCAATCAGCCCCAGCATTTT.

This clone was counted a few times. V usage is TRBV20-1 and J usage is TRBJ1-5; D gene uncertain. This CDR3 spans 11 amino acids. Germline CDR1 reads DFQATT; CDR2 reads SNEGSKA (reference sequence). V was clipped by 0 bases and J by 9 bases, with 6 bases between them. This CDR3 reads CSARDEGPQHF. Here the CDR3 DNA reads TGCAGTGCTAGAGATGAGGGGCCCCAGCATTTT.